The 17 T cell receptor beta chains below come from one sample, sequenced in a study of blood T cells in healthy people across ages. The second PCR ran about 6 to 11 cycles with a sample-barcoded 5' primer and J-beta primers. TCRdb itself ran the 5' RACE reads through MiXCR, one entry per CDR3 protein. The sample contains about 1.5 million distinct CDR3 sequences, approximately 43% of which appear only once. The source material was blood. The source is a young woman in good health.

This clonotype was seen more than once but under ten times. The rearrangement uses TRBV20-1 and TRBJ2-7; D possibly corresponds to TRBD1 (6 bases). Germline CDR1 and CDR2: DFQATT and SNEGSKA (reference sequence). The CDR3 spans 15 residues. V shed 4 bases and J shed 5 bases, with 21 bases lying between them. The CDR3 bases are TGCAGTGCTAAGTTGGGTAAACAGGGTCGCCACGAGCAGTACTTC. Encoded protein: CSAKLGKQGRHEQYF.

The chain couples TRBV4-1 to TRBJ1-1, with D hard to call. The CDR3 has 13 residues. V was pared by 1 base and J by 7 bases, with 10 bases between. The germline gives CDR1 MGHRA, CDR2 YSYEKL. The CDR3 region is CASSQVGRLEAFF. In DNA form, the CDR3 reads TGCGCCAGCAGCCAAGTCGGACGTCTTGAAGCTTTCTTT.

This clonotype has a count of ten or more. The chain carries TRBV7-2 and TRBJ1-2; no clear D. Trimming took 1 base from V and 4 from J, leaving 10 bases between them. CDR3 length: 14 residues. CDR1 and CDR2 (germline): SGHTA, FQGNSA. CDR3 sequence (DNA): TGTGCCAGCAGCTTAGGACAACAGTTCTATGGCTACACCTTC. Its translation: CASSLGQQFYGYTF.

This clonotype was counted between two and nine times. V usage is TRBV4-2 and J usage is TRBJ2-3; the match to TRBD2 covers 12 bases. Germline values: CDR1 LGHNA, CDR2 YNFKEQ. The CDR3 sequence is 16 residues long. The J segment lost 2 bases and the V segment lost 1 base, leaving 1 base of the junction unmatched. CDR3 region: CASSQGTSGVTDTQYF. The CDR3, as DNA: TGTGCCAGCAGCCAAGGGACTAGCGGGGTCACAGATACGCAGTATTTT.

This clonotype was detected ten times or more. The genes are TRBV6-2 or TRBV6-3 and TRBJ2-1; TRBD2 aligns across 9 bases. Looked up from germline, CDR1 is MNHEY and CDR2 is SVGEGT. After removal of 4 bases from V and 4 bases from J, the junction contained 2 bases not matched to a gene. This CDR3 has 14 amino acids. CDR3 residues: CASSSSGTYNEQFF. CDR3 bases: TGTGCCAGCAGTTCTAGCGGGACGTACAATGAGCAGTTCTTC.

This clonotype was seen a few times. This chain links TRBV7-9 with TRBJ2-5; D is possibly TRBD1 (6 bases). The V end lost 1 base, the J end lost 3 bases, and 15 bases lay between the germline ends. The germline CDR1 and CDR2 sequences are SEHNR and FQNEAQ (reference sequence). The CDR3 consists of 16 residues. The CDR3 protein is CASSLGGRGLEETQYF. CDR3 bases: TGTGCCAGCAGCTTAGGGGGCAGGGGTCTTGAAGAGACCCAGTACTTC. The complete variable domain, with remaining parts taken from reference TRBV7-9 and TRBJ2-5, reads DTGVSQNPRHKITKRGQNVTFRCDPISEHNRLYWYRQTLGQGPEFLTYFQNEAQLEKSRLLSDRFSAERPKGSFSTLEIQRTEQGDSAMYLCASSLGGRGLEETQYFGPGTRLLVL.

This sequence joins TRBV19 and TRBJ2-5, with a possible D match to TRBD1 (7 bases). The CDR3 is 14 residues long. The V end lost 5 bases, the J end lost 11 bases, and 21 bases lay between the germline ends. Per the germline V gene, CDR1 is LNHDA and CDR2 is SQIVND (reference sequence). CDR3 loop: CASSAIAGGTEQYF. The CDR3 DNA is TGTGCCAGTAGTGCCATCGCAGGGGGGACAGAGCAGTACTTC.

The V call is TRBV7-2, the J call TRBJ1-4, with unresolved D. The CDR3 is 15 residues long. The ends were cut back, 5 bases at V and 6 bases at J, with 16 bases in the middle. Germline V CDR1 and CDR2: SGHTA, FQGNSA. DNA for the CDR3: TGTGCCAGCAGCCCACGAAGGGTCCGGGATGAAAAACTGTTTTTT. It is translated as CASSPRRVRDEKLFF.

The V and J genes are TRBV27 and TRBJ2-7; a weak D match, TRBD1 (9 bases). Germline V CDR1 and CDR2: MNHEY, SMNVEV (reference sequence). This CDR3 contains 17 residues. V was shortened by 3 bases and J by 0 bases, with 18 bases between the two germline ends. CDR3: CASSFRRGDRVSYEQYF. CDR3 DNA sequence: TGTGCCAGCAGTTTCAGGCGGGGGGACAGGGTCTCCTACGAGCAGTACTTC.

The V and J genes are TRBV27 and TRBJ2-7; 8 positions agree with TRBD1. After removal of 5 bases from V and 5 bases from J, the junction contained 20 bases not matched to a gene. The germline CDR1 and CDR2 sequences are MNHEY and SMNVEV (reference sequence). The CDR3 loop spans 18 amino acids. CDR3: CASSALTLWGQESNEQYF. The CDR3 DNA reads as TGTGCCAGCAGTGCCTTAACATTGTGGGGACAGGAATCAAACGAGCAGTACTTC.

This clonotype was counted only a few times. The germline gene is not matched at one end of the junction; a read error may be the cause. V is TRBV7-8 and J is TRBJ2-1, with 10 bases matching TRBD2. This CDR3 has 15 residues. Germline V CDR1 and CDR2: SGHVS, FQNEAQ. In DNA form, the CDR3 reads TGTGCAAGCAGCCGACCTAGCGGGGGAGGCAATGAGCAGTTCTTC. Its translation is CASSRPSGGGNEQFF.

This clonotype showed up just a few times. The rearrangement joins TRBV6-6 to TRBJ2-1, with 7 bases that match TRBD1. This CDR3 has 14 residues. Germline CDR1 MNHNY, CDR2 SVGAGI (reference sequence). With V trimmed by 7 bases and J by 9 bases, 12 bases remained unmatched. CDR3 residues: CASILTGAGGEQFF. CDR3 DNA sequence: TGTGCCAGCATTTTAACAGGGGCAGGAGGTGAGCAGTTCTTC.

This clonotype was found a few times. The V call is TRBV7-9, the J call TRBJ1-1, with D possibly being TRBD1 (5 bases). Deletions cut 5 bases from V and 4 bases from J, with 11 bases between. Germline values: CDR1 SEHNR, CDR2 FQNEAQ (reference sequence). The CDR3 totals 13 residues. The CDR3 coding sequence is TGTGCCAGCAGCCCACAGGTGACCACTGAAGCTTTCTTT. This translates into CASSPQVTTEAFF. The whole variable domain, filled in from reference TRBV7-9 and TRBJ1-1, reads DTGVSQNPRHKITKRGQNVTFRCDPISEHNRLYWYRQTLGQGPEFLTYFQNEAQLEKSRLLSDRFSAERPKGSFSTLEIQRTEQGDSAMYLCASSPQVTTEAFFGQGTRLTVV.

This chain connects TRBV7-9 to TRBJ1-1, with 7 bases aligning to TRBD1. The trim removed 3 bases at V and 4 bases at J, leaving 11 bases unmatched. The CDR3 spans 16 residues. Looked up from germline, CDR1 is SEHNR and CDR2 is FQNEAQ (reference sequence). In DNA form, the CDR3 reads TGTGCCAGCAGCTTCGACTTTGGACAGGCGAGCACTGAAGCTTTCTTT. Amino acid sequence: CASSFDFGQASTEAFF.

Comments on this clonotype: The germline gene is not matched at one end of the junction; a read error may be the cause. This rearrangement joins TRBV7-2 to TRBJ2-3, with 8 bases matching TRBD2. Germline V lookup: CDR1 SGHTA, CDR2 FQGNSA. This CDR3 is 16 amino acids long. DNA for the CDR3: TGTGCCAGCAGCTTATGGGTAGCGGGGAATGTAAATACGCGGTATTTT. Its protein product is CASSLWVAGNVNTRYF. Filled out from reference TRBV7-2 and TRBJ2-3, the complete variable domain reads GAGVSQSPSNKVTEKGKDVELRCDPISGHTALYWYRQSLGQGLEFLIYFQGNSAPDKSGLPSDRFSAERTGGSVSTLTIQRTQQEDSAVYLCASSLWVAGNVNTRYFGPGTRLTVL.

The chain recombines TRBV10-3 with TRBJ1-6; D is undetermined. The CDR3 totals 14 residues. Germline V lookup: CDR1 ENHRY, CDR2 SYGVKD. The V gene lost 5 bases and the J gene lost 6 bases, with 11 bases spanning the gap. The chain's CDR3 is CAISRDTSNSPLHF. The CDR3 DNA is TGTGCCATCAGTAGAGACACGAGTAATTCACCCCTCCACTTT.

The chain employs TRBV7-6 and TRBJ2-3; TRBD2 matches at 11 bases. CDR3 length: 18 residues. Germline CDR1 reads SGHVS; CDR2 reads FNYEAQ. Trimming cost V 1 base and J 0 bases; bases outside gene matches: 6. Here the CDR3 DNA reads TGTGCCAGCAGCTTAGAGGCTAGCGGGGGGACGAGCACAGATACGCAGTATTTT. Its translation is CASSLEASGGTSTDTQYF.